This T cell receptor (beta chain) was captured in a study of human T cells and chemical hapten exposure. The overall study: Minor volume differences among pooled libraries chiefly drove per-sample TCR yield variation.

Germline lookup yields CDR1 KGHSH and CDR2 LQKENI. This CDR3 has 15 residues. Trimming took off 0 bases at V and 4 bases at J, with 12 bases between the two ends. Time point given: patch test 3, about 24 weeks after DPC sensitization. Treatment here: therapeutic diphenylcyclopropenone sensitization with weekly scalp DPC. The library attached unique molecular identifiers to individual cDNA molecules. Original processing methods: Samples held a median of 95,638 TCRs, range about 20,000–690,600. TCRdb reprocessed the RACE reads with MiXCR, giving one entry per CDR3 protein. None of the V and J calls come from the authors' own analysis; TCRdb made them. The table lists some 74,000 distinct CDR3 sequences, 10% to 15% of them singletons.

The specimen was whole blood, collected in connection with sensitization to the hapten diphenylcyclopropenone (DPC). The TCR sequence derives from a woman between 50 and 59 years old with alopecia areata. Some clones in this sample may be carry-over from other donors' samples. The chain is built from TRBV18 and TRBJ2-5; a weak D match, TRBD2 (5 bases). The CDR3 here is CASSPPLRAGETQYF. Written as DNA, the CDR3 is TGTGCCAGCTCACCACCGCTGAGGGCCGGAGAGACCCAGTACTTC.